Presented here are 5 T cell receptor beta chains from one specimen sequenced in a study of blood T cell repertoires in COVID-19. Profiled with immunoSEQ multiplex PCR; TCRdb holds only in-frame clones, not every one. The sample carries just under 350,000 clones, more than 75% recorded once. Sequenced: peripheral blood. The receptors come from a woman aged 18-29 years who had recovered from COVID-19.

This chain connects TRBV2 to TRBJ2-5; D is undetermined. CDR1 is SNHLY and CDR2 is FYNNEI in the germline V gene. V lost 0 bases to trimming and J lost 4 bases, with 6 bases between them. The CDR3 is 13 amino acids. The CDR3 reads CASSEAHVETQYF. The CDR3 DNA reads TGTGCCAGCAGTGAAGCTCATGTAGAGACCCAGTACTTC.

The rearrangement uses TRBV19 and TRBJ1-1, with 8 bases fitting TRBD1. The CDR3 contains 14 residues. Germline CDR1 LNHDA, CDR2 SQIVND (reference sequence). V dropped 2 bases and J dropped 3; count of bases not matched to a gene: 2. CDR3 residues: CASSIQGAHTEAFF. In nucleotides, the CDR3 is TGTGCCAGTAGTATACAGGGGGCGCACACTGAAGCTTTCTTT.

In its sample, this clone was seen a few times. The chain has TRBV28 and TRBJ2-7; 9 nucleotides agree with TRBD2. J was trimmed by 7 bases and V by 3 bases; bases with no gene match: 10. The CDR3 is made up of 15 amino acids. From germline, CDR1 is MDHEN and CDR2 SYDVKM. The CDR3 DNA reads TGTGCCAGCAGTTTTTTCCCAGCGGGAGGAGGTGAGCAGTACGTC. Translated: CASSFFPAGGGEQYV.

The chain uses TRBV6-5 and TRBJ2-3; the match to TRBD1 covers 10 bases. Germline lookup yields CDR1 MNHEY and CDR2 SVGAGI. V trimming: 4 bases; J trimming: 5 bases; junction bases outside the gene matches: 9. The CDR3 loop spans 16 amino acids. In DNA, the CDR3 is TGTGCCAGCAGTTCACGGGACAGGGGTGGAAGAGATACGCAGTATTTT. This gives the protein CASSSRDRGGRDTQYF.

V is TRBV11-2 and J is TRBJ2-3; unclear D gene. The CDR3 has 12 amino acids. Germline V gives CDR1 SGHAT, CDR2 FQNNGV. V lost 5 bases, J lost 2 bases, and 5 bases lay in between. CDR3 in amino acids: CASSLNTDTQYF. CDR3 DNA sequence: TGTGCCAGCAGCCTAAACACAGATACGCAGTATTTT.